Listed here is a single T cell receptor beta chain. The antigen is not known. This entry belongs to a study of graft-versus-host responses after intestinal transplantation. Study overall: Each recipient received a multivisceral, liver-intestinal, or isolated intestinal graft. For around 3 years after anti-thymocyte globulin induction, all recipients took tacrolimus and steroids.

Per germline, CDR1 MNHEY and CDR2 SVGAGI. V was shortened by 6 bases and J by 4 bases, with 16 bases between the two germline ends. The CDR3 has 14 residues. The study, taken as a whole, reports: Early after transplant, HvG declines were associated with peak levels of circulating GvH clones. Patients who carried graft-donor T cell macrochimerism also had high graft-versus-host to host-versus-graft clonal ratios in their allografts.

The assay was immunoSEQ multiplex PCR, and TCRdb's table has in-frame clones only and misses some. The sample yields 35,000 to 45,000 clones, less than 95% seen once. Sequencing was performed on unstimulated CD4+ T cells sorted from spleen or lymph node cells, taken before transplant. The chain combines TRBV6-5 with TRBJ2-7; D is possibly TRBD2 (5 bases). The sequence came from a human donor who was the organ donor for an intestinal transplant. CDR3 DNA: TGTGCCAGCAGCGGAGGATCAGACCTGTACGAGCAGTACTTC. Its translation is CASSGGSDLYEQYF.